This T cell receptor (beta chain) came from a study of cytomegalovirus exposure and HLA in healthy donors. In the PCR, 60 Vbeta and 13 Jbeta primers were used. The table came from immunoSEQ multiplex PCR; TCRdb's copy has only in-frame clones and leaves some out. The sample's table shows just over 80,000 clones. Trimming pared 3 bases from V and 1 base from J, leaving 9 bases between. This CDR3 has 15 amino acids. CDR1 and CDR2 from the germline V gene are MGHDK and SYGVNS. As to this clone: The antigen is not known.

Study results and limitations: With high specificity and sensitivity, the classifier reportedly diagnosed cytomegalovirus status. TCR beta chains associated with HLA were, in a later analysis, more clonally expanded than equally common others.

The sequence was obtained from a woman aged 30 to 39 in good health and CMV-seronegative. Sequencing was performed on PBMCs. This rearrangement joins TRBV25-1 to TRBJ2-2; tentatively, D is TRBD1 (5 bases). The DNA of the CDR3 is TGTGCCAGCAGTGATCAGGACAAGAACACCGGGGAGCTGTTTTTT. This encodes CASSDQDKNTGELFF. Based on the CDR3 plus reference TRBV25-1 and TRBJ2-2, the full variable domain is EADIYQTPRYLVIGTGKKITLECSQTMGHDKMYWYQQDPGMELHLIHYSYGVNSTEKGDLSSESTVSRIRTEHFPLTLESARPSHTSQYLCASSDQDKNTGELFFGEGSRLTVL.